This T cell receptor beta chain was sequenced during a study of T cell responses to AZD1222 COVID-19 vaccine. TCRdb's table, derived via immunoSEQ multiplex PCR, lists solely in-frame clones and lacks some. The data hold roughly 120,000 clones, with 85% to 90% observed a single time. V lost 5 bases to trimming and J lost 1 base, with 11 bases between them. Germline V gene data show CDR1 as MNHEY and CDR2 as SVGAGI. CDR3 length equals 14 residues. This clone was counted a single time. This TCR was sampled from an adult in good health. V is TRBV6-5 and J is TRBJ1-2, with no clear D. Here the sequenced sample was peripheral blood, taken on day 0 of AZD1222 vaccination. The CDR3 bases are TGTGCCAGCAGTCCCAAGGACGGTAACTATGGCTACACCTTC. Encoded protein: CASSPKDGNYGYTF.